The 24 T cell receptor beta chains below all came from one sample that was sequenced in a study of T cell responses to AZD1222 COVID-19 vaccine. TCRdb's copy holds only in-frame clones and misses some; the assay was immunoSEQ multiplex PCR. The profile shows 100,000 to 130,000 clones, 86% of them singletons. Specimen: peripheral blood, collected on day 0 of AZD1222 vaccination. The receptors originated from an adult in good health.

The chain employs TRBV6-5 and TRBJ2-7, with D possibly being TRBD1 or TRBD2 (6 bases each). The length of the CDR3 is 14 residues. CDR1 and CDR2 (germline): MNHEY, SVGAGI. The ends were cut back, 2 bases at V and 5 bases at J, with 13 bases in the middle. Written as DNA, the CDR3 is TGTGCCAGCAGTTACGGGGGGCAGGTCCACGAGCAGTACTTC. Its protein is CASSYGGQVHEQYF.

This chain links TRBV30 with TRBJ1-1; D ambiguous. Trimming took 2 bases from V and 1 from J, leaving 5 bases between them. Germline lookup yields CDR1 GTSNPN and CDR2 SVGIG (reference sequence). CDR3 length equals 12 residues. The CDR3, as DNA: TGTGCCTGGAGTTGGGGGAACACTGAAGCTTTCTTT. As protein: CAWSWGNTEAFF.

J is TRBJ2-1 and V is TRBV24-1; 7 nucleotides agree with TRBD2. The CDR3 extends over 17 amino acids. Germline V gene lookup returns CDR1 KGHDR and CDR2 SFDVKD. V lost 6 bases and J lost 3; bases outside the gene matches: 13. CDR3 residues: CATSSPSAGTNYNEQFF. Written as DNA, the CDR3 is TGTGCCACCAGTTCCCCATCCGCCGGGACTAACTACAATGAGCAGTTCTTC.

Only one count was recorded for this clone. This chain uses TRBV3-1 (or the pseudogene TRBV3-2) with TRBJ2-1; the match to TRBD2 covers 9 bases. The CDR3 runs 16 residues. Trimming removed 0 bases from V and 6 bases from J; junction bases left unmatched: 6. Germline V gene sequence: CDR1 LGHDT, CDR2 YNNKEL (reference sequence). The CDR3 bases are TGTGCCAGCAGCCAAGATCCCAGCGGGGGGCCCAATGAGCAGTTCTTC. Amino acids: CASSQDPSGGPNEQFF.

The gene calls are TRBV9 and TRBJ1-4; 8 bases match TRBD1. J gave up 7 bases and V 0 bases, and 8 bases lay outside the gene matches. This CDR3 has 16 residues. Germline loops: CDR1 SGDLS, CDR2 YYNGEE. The CDR3 bases are TGTGCCAGCAGCGTAGCGACAGGGGCGATGGGTGAAAAACTGTTTTTT. Protein: CASSVATGAMGEKLFF. The full variable domain, in which reference TRBV9 and TRBJ1-4 provide the parts outside the CDR3, is DSGVTQTPKHLITATGQRVTLRCSPRSGDLSVYWYQQSLDQGLQFLIQYYNGEERAKGNILERFSAQQFPDLHSELNLSSLELGDSALYFCASSVATGAMGEKLFFGSGTQLSVL.

The genes are TRBV9 and TRBJ2-1; the D gene is possibly TRBD1 (5 bases). Between the trimmed V and J ends, which lost 0 bases and 9 bases, there was a span of 13 bases. The germline gives CDR1 SGDLS, CDR2 YYNGEE. The CDR3 consists of 14 residues. The CDR3 DNA sequence: TGTGCCAGCAGCGTAGGCCAGGGAACGGTTGAGCAGTTCTTC. This gives the protein CASSVGQGTVEQFF.

This sequence joins TRBV10-3 and TRBJ1-5; TRBD1 matches 10 bases. The length of the CDR3 is 15 residues. Germline CDR1 ENHRY, CDR2 SYGVKD. The V and J ends lost 4 bases and 3 bases, in that order; junction bases with no gene match: 3. The CDR3 spells CAISGGTGANQPQHF. CDR3 sequence (DNA): TGTGCCATCAGTGGCGGGACAGGGGCCAATCAGCCCCAGCATTTT.

This rearrangement joins TRBV5-4 to TRBJ2-5; D possibly corresponds to TRBD2 (6 bases). Trimming removed 0 bases at V and 3 bases at J, with 9 bases between. This CDR3 has 14 amino acids. The germline gives CDR1 SGHNT, CDR2 YYREEE (reference sequence). CDR3 protein: CASSLAGGKETQYF. CDR3 coding DNA: TGTGCCAGCAGCTTGGCCGGCGGGAAAGAGACCCAGTACTTC.

The chain employs TRBV3-1 (or the pseudogene TRBV3-2) and TRBJ2-2; 12 bases map to TRBD2. Germline CDR1 LGHDT, CDR2 YNNKEL (reference sequence). V trimming: 4 bases; J trimming: 2 bases; junction bases outside the gene matches: 14. This CDR3 is built from 20 residues. CDR3 DNA sequence: TGTGCCAGCAGCCCACGAGGATCCTGGACTAGCGGGGATAACACCGGGGAGCTGTTTTTT. This encodes CASSPRGSWTSGDNTGELFF.

This chain joins TRBV9 and TRBJ2-7; 9 positions agree with TRBD1. The J segment lost 5 bases and the V segment lost 6 bases, leaving 12 bases of the junction unmatched. CDR3 length equals 15 residues. Per the germline V gene, CDR1 is SGDLS and CDR2 is YYNGEE. The CDR3 DNA reads as TGTGCCAGCACCTTAACTCCACAGGGGGCCCACGAGCAGTACTTC. It codes for CASTLTPQGAHEQYF.

The chain joins TRBV28 to TRBJ2-5; TRBD1 might be the D (6 bases). In germline, CDR1 is MDHEN, CDR2 SYDVKM. The CDR3 runs to 12 residues. The V end was cut by 3 bases, the J end by 5 bases, with 7 bases between. CDR3 amino acids: CASSFTGETQYF. CDR3 nucleotide sequence: TGTGCCAGCAGTTTTACAGGGGAGACCCAGTACTTC.

The chain has TRBV3-1 (or the pseudogene TRBV3-2) and TRBJ2-7; no reliable D call. Germline V lookup: CDR1 LGHDT, CDR2 YNNKEL (reference sequence). Trimming took off 0 bases at V and 7 bases at J, with 10 bases between the two ends. There are 13 residues in the CDR3. The CDR3: CASSQDDRVEQYF. CDR3 DNA: TGTGCCAGCAGCCAAGATGATAGGGTAGAGCAGTACTTC.

CDR3 sequence (DNA): TGCAGTGCTAGTTGGTCCCAAGAGACCCAGTACTTC. Protein product: CSASWSQETQYF. The chain recombines TRBV20-1 with TRBJ2-5; no clear D. Trimming stripped 3 bases from V and 1 base from J, with 6 bases between. CDR1 DFQATT and CDR2 SNEGSKA come from the germline V gene (reference sequence). This CDR3 has 12 amino acids.

The rearrangement links TRBV30 to TRBJ1-2, with D perhaps TRBD1 (5 bases). Germline values: CDR1 GTSNPN, CDR2 SVGIG (reference sequence). V was shortened by 3 bases and J by 3 bases, with 8 bases between the two germline ends. This CDR3 region has 12 residues. In DNA, the CDR3 is TGTGCCTGGAGAGACAGCTACTATGGCTACACCTTC. Its translation is CAWRDSYYGYTF.

The V and J genes are TRBV6-4 and TRBJ2-2, with D tentatively TRBD1 (5 bases). Trimming left V 2 bases short and J 0 bases short, with 13 bases between. This CDR3 comprises 17 residues. Germline lookup yields CDR1 MRHNA and CDR2 SNTAGT. CDR3 loop: CASSDGAGQANTGELFF. The CDR3 coding sequence is TGTGCCAGCAGTGACGGGGCAGGCCAGGCGAACACCGGGGAGCTGTTTTTT.

The CDR3 here is CASSLGGGTEAFF. The CDR3 DNA is TGTGCCAGCAGCTTAGGAGGGGGCACTGAAGCTTTCTTT. The chain recombines TRBV7-9 with TRBJ1-1, with D perhaps TRBD1 (6 bases). The CDR3 is made up of 13 amino acids. The germline V and J ends were trimmed by 1 base and 4 bases, with 7 bases remaining between them. Germline CDR1 reads SEHNR; CDR2 reads FQNEAQ (reference sequence).

The chain carries TRBV9 and TRBJ1-2, with TRBD1 matching over 11 bases. The CDR3 runs to 16 residues. CDR1 and CDR2 (germline): SGDLS, YYNGEE. The J segment lost 2 bases and the V segment lost 2 bases, leaving 5 bases of the junction unmatched. CDR3 DNA: TGTGCCAGCAGCGTTCAGGACAGGGGGCGCAACTATGGCTACACCTTC. Translating it yields CASSVQDRGRNYGYTF.

The chain combines TRBV7-6 with TRBJ2-2; D is unresolved. This CDR3 region has 16 residues. Per germline, CDR1 SGHVS and CDR2 FNYEAQ. The ends were cut back, 5 bases at V and 2 bases at J, with 15 bases in the middle. The CDR3 sequence: CASSRYGDGNTGELFF. In DNA, the CDR3 is TGTGCCAGCAGCCGCTACGGTGACGGAAACACCGGGGAGCTGTTTTTT. The full variable domain, its missing parts supplied by reference TRBV7-6 and TRBJ2-2, is GAGVSQSPRYKVTKRGQDVALRCDPISGHVSLYWYRQALGQGPEFLTYFNYEAQQDKSGLPNDRFSAERPEGSISTLTIQRTEQRDSAMYRCASSRYGDGNTGELFFGEGSRLTVL.

This clone was recorded a few times. This chain uses TRBV7-2 with TRBJ2-1; D is ambiguous. The CDR3 contains 15 residues. Trimming left V 5 bases short and J 0 bases short, with 11 bases between. Germline CDR1 and CDR2: SGHTA and FQGNSA. CDR3 nucleotide sequence: TGTGCCAGCAGCCCCCGTGGTTTCTCCTACAATGAGCAGTTCTTC. It yields the protein CASSPRGFSYNEQFF.

This chain joins TRBV6-1 and TRBJ2-3; D ambiguous. Trimming pared 1 base from V and 8 bases from J, leaving 7 bases between. Germline V gene sequence: CDR1 MNHNS, CDR2 SASEGT. The CDR3 has 12 residues. The CDR3 is CASSEEERTQYF. The CDR3 nucleotides are TGTGCCAGCAGTGAAGAAGAGCGTACGCAGTATTTT.

Only a few counts were recorded for this clone. The chain joins TRBV6-4 to TRBJ2-3; D may be TRBD1 or TRBD2 (5 bases each). Trimming stripped 0 bases from V and 1 base from J, with 8 bases between. The germline CDR1 and CDR2 sequences are MRHNA and SNTAGT. The CDR3 runs to 15 residues. This CDR3 is CASSDSMGGTDTQYF. The CDR3, as DNA: TGTGCCAGCAGTGACTCTATGGGGGGCACAGATACGCAGTATTTT.

The chain links TRBV6-2 or TRBV6-3 to TRBJ1-5; 7 nucleotides agree with TRBD1. J was trimmed by 4 bases and V by 6 bases; bases with no gene match: 9. This CDR3 comprises 15 residues. CDR1 and CDR2 from the germline V gene are MNHEY and SVGEGT. Written as DNA, the CDR3 is TGTGCCAGCAGCCCCCCGGACAGGACGAATCAGCCCCAGCATTTT. Its translation: CASSPPDRTNQPQHF.

This clone appeared once. The chain uses TRBV5-1 and TRBJ1-2; D may be TRBD1 (6 bases). This CDR3 has 14 amino acids. The germline CDR1 and CDR2 sequences are SGHRS and YFSETQ. V was trimmed by 4 bases and J by 0 bases, leaving 10 bases between them. CDR3 residues: CASSRTATNYGYTF. DNA for the CDR3: TGCGCCAGCAGCAGGACAGCAACTAACTATGGCTACACCTTC.

The rearrangement uses TRBV19 and TRBJ1-2, with 7 positions matching TRBD1. Germline V gene data show CDR1 as LNHDA and CDR2 as SQIVND (reference sequence). V lost 7 bases, J lost 1 base, and 12 bases stayed unmatched. This CDR3 has 16 residues. The CDR3 DNA sequence: TGTGCCAGTACCCCGGGGACCAGGGGGGTTAACTATGGCTACACCTTC. This encodes CASTPGTRGVNYGYTF.